These 26 T cell receptor beta chains originate from one sample sequenced in a study of blood T cell repertoires in COVID-19. Clones were read by immunoSEQ multiplex PCR, and TCRdb kept only the in-frame ones, dropping some. The table has almost 200,000 clones, roughly nine tenths seen once; the top ten hold 0.7% to 0.95%. The specimen was peripheral blood. The receptors were gathered from an older woman with acute or convalescent COVID-19.

The genes are TRBV27 and TRBJ2-5; 10 positions agree with TRBD1. The CDR3 covers 15 residues. Germline CDR1 MNHEY, CDR2 SMNVEV (reference sequence). The junction had 9 bases not matched to a gene; V was cut back by 6 bases and J by 5 bases. DNA for the CDR3: TGTGCCAGCAGGAGACAGGGGGCTGGGAGGGAGACCCAGTACTTC. Its translation: CASRRQGAGRETQYF.

Ten or more counts support this clone. The chain carries TRBV5-1 and TRBJ2-2; the match to TRBD1 covers 10 bases. Germline V gene sequence: CDR1 SGHRS, CDR2 YFSETQ. The V gene end was trimmed by 3 bases and the J gene end by 6 bases; junction bases not matched to a gene: 5. The length of the CDR3 is 15 residues. The CDR3 DNA sequence: TGCGCCAGCAGCTCCCAAGGACAGGGGGCCGGGGAGCTGTTTTTT. Translated: CASSSQGQGAGELFF.

In this sample, this clone turned up once. V is TRBV3-1 (or the pseudogene TRBV3-2) and J is TRBJ1-6; D is possibly TRBD1 (6 bases). Germline CDR1 is LGHDT and CDR2 is YNNKEL (reference sequence). The germline V and J ends were trimmed by 4 bases and 7 bases, with 14 bases remaining between them. CDR3 length equals 15 residues. CDR3 in amino acids: CASSPRGFVNSPLHF. The CDR3 DNA reads as TGTGCCAGCAGCCCCAGGGGATTCGTCAATTCACCCCTCCACTTT.

V usage is TRBV11-3 and J usage is TRBJ2-3, with D possibly being TRBD2 (5 bases). The ends were cut back, 10 bases at V and 0 bases at J, with 14 bases in the middle. Germline V CDR1 and CDR2: SGHNT, YENEEA. This CDR3 is 14 amino acids long. CDR3 coding DNA: TGTGCCACCCGAACGGGAACTAGCACAGATACGCAGTATTTT. This translates into CATRTGTSTDTQYF.

The J gene is TRBJ1-1, the V gene TRBV7-8, with unresolved D. Germline CDR1 SGHVS, CDR2 FQNEAQ. V gave up 0 bases and J gave up 0 bases, with 8 bases separating them. CDR3 size: 15 residues. The CDR3 DNA sequence: TGTGCCAGCAGCTTAGCACATGGCTTGAACACTGAAGCTTTCTTT. It is translated as CASSLAHGLNTEAFF. The variable domain in full, completed from reference TRBV7-8 and TRBJ1-1, reads GAGVSQSPRYKVAKRGQDVALRCDPISGHVSLFWYQQALGQGPEFLTYFQNEAQLDKSGLPSDRFFAERPEGSVSTLKIQRTQQEDSAVYLCASSLAHGLNTEAFFGQGTRLTVV.

Comments on this clone: Relative to the germline gene, one junction end is altered; a read error may explain this. The chain combines TRBV7-2 with TRBJ2-3; 10 bases match TRBD2. The CDR3 has 15 residues. Germline CDR1 reads SGHTA; CDR2 reads FQGNSA. The CDR3 reads CASSLAGVSTDTQYF. The DNA for the CDR3 is TGTGCCAGCAGCCTAGCGGGAGTTAGCACAGATACGCAGTATTTT.

The CDR3 DNA is TGTGCCAGCAGCTACACCTCGACAGAGTATGGCTACACCTTC. Protein: CASSYTSTEYGYTF. The chain joins TRBV7-9 to TRBJ1-2, with D perhaps TRBD1 (5 bases). V lost 4 bases, J lost 5 bases, and 14 bases lay in between. The germline V gene has CDR1 SEHNR and CDR2 FQNEAQ (reference sequence). This CDR3 is built from 14 residues.

The chain carries TRBV19 and TRBJ2-6; TRBD2 might be the D (5 bases). Trimming took 4 bases from V and 10 from J, leaving 14 bases between them. The CDR3 length is 14 residues. CDR1 and CDR2 (germline): LNHDA, SQIVND (reference sequence). The CDR3 region has the DNA TGTGCCAGTAGTAGAGGGCCTGGATTAAACGTCCTGACTTTC. Translation: CASSRGPGLNVLTF.

In DNA form, the CDR3 reads TGTGCCAGCAGCTTAGGCGGGAGGACCTCCTACGAGCAGTACTTC. This gives the protein CASSLGGRTSYEQYF. The V call is TRBV5-4, the J call TRBJ2-7; 8 bases line up with TRBD2. V trimming: 2 bases; J trimming: 0 bases; junction bases outside the gene matches: 4. The V gene's germline CDR1 is SGHNT and CDR2 YYREEE (reference sequence). The CDR3 spans 15 residues.

The rearrangement joins TRBV6-5 to TRBJ1-1, with unresolved D. Trimming removed 8 bases at V and 9 bases at J, with 16 bases between. Germline V gene lookup returns CDR1 MNHEY and CDR2 SVGAGI. The CDR3 runs 12 residues. The CDR3: CASGPTYSKAFF. For the CDR3, the DNA is TGTGCCAGCGGCCCGACCTATAGCAAAGCTTTCTTT.

The J gene is TRBJ1-2, the V gene TRBV6-5; the D gene is possibly TRBD1 (5 bases). Trimming took 6 bases from V and 8 from J, leaving 22 bases between them. Germline CDR1 and CDR2: MNHEY and SVGAGI. There are 15 residues in the CDR3. The CDR3: CASRDPRGLWRGYTF. CDR3 coding DNA: TGTGCCAGCAGAGACCCACGGGGACTTTGGAGGGGCTACACCTTC.

The rearrangement joins TRBV15 to TRBJ2-1; 7 nucleotides line up with TRBD2. V lost 1 base, J lost 5 bases, and 17 bases stayed unmatched. The CDR3 spans 19 residues. CDR1 is LNHNV and CDR2 is YYDKDF in the germline V gene (reference sequence). CDR3 sequence reads: CATSRALLGLVGRDNEQFF. The CDR3 DNA reads TGTGCCACCAGCAGAGCCCTCCTAGGACTAGTTGGGAGGGACAATGAGCAGTTCTTC. Complete variable domain (other parts from reference TRBV15 and TRBJ2-1): DAMVIQNPRYQVTQFGKPVTLSCSQTLNHNVMYWYQQKSSQAPKLLFHYYDKDFNNEADTPDNFQSRRPNTSFCFLDIRSPGLGDTAMYLCATSRALLGLVGRDNEQFFGPGTRLTVL.

The table lists this clone with a count of one. The CDR3 loop is CASSLSLAGARGYNEQFF. The CDR3 nucleotides are TGTGCCAGCAGCTTGAGCCTAGCGGGGGCCAGGGGGTACAATGAGCAGTTCTTC. This rearrangement joins TRBV5-4 to TRBJ2-1; 10 nucleotides match TRBD2. The CDR3 length is 18 residues. J lost 4 bases, V lost 1 base, and 11 bases had no gene match. Germline CDR1 and CDR2: SGHNT and YYREEE (reference sequence).

The chain has TRBV4-2 and TRBJ1-1; possibly TRBD1 for D (5 bases). This CDR3 has 13 residues. V dropped 4 bases and J dropped 6 bases, with 12 bases sitting between them. Per the germline V gene, CDR1 is LGHNA and CDR2 is YNFKEQ. The CDR3 spells CASSLGTLPEAFF. The DNA for the CDR3 is TGTGCCAGCAGCCTCGGGACTCTCCCTGAAGCTTTCTTT.

This chain links TRBV19 with TRBJ2-1, with D unclear. V was cut by 2 bases and J by 8 bases, with 4 bases left in between. The CDR3 contains 11 residues. Germline loops: CDR1 LNHDA, CDR2 SQIVND (reference sequence). Here the CDR3 reads CASSIIDEQFF. CDR3 DNA sequence: TGTGCCAGTAGTATAATAGATGAGCAGTTCTTC.

The chain recombines TRBV27 with TRBJ2-3, with D possibly matching TRBD2 (6 bases). V lost 4 bases and J 6 bases, leaving 17 bases between the germline ends. The CDR3 sequence is 15 residues long. Germline loops: CDR1 MNHEY, CDR2 SMNVEV (reference sequence). CDR3: CASSSGGLRWDTQYF. CDR3 in DNA: TGTGCCAGCAGTTCTGGGGGGTTGAGATGGGATACGCAGTATTTT.

The chain combines TRBV12-3 or TRBV12-4 with TRBJ1-5; D gene ambiguous. V was cut by 7 bases and J by 5 bases, with 12 bases left in between. CDR3 size: 13 residues. This CDR3 reads CASTQRGYQPQHF. The DNA of the CDR3 is TGTGCCAGCACCCAGCGGGGTTATCAGCCCCAGCATTTT.

The chain is built from TRBV19 and TRBJ1-5; D gene uncertain. V lost 9 bases and J 7 bases, leaving 22 bases between the germline ends. Germline V gene lookup returns CDR1 LNHDA and CDR2 SQIVND (reference sequence). CDR3 length: 15 amino acids. CDR3 coding DNA: TGTGCCAGCCTGGTTAGACCCGGACTGAGGCAGCCCCAGCATTTT. Protein: CASLVRPGLRQPQHF.

V is TRBV3-1 (or the pseudogene TRBV3-2) and J is TRBJ2-1; TRBD2 matches at 10 bases. CDR1 LGHDT and CDR2 YNNKEL come from the germline V gene (reference sequence). CDR3 length equals 16 residues. Losses at the gene ends were 3 bases for V and 8 bases for J; bases not matched to a gene: 10. The CDR3 DNA follows: TGTGCCAGCAGCCAGAGGGAGCGGGGGGGCCTAGATGAGCAGTTCTTC. Translated, it gives CASSQRERGGLDEQFF.

The rearrangement uses TRBV5-1 and TRBJ2-7; TRBD1 matches at 10 bases. The CDR3 is made up of 15 amino acids. Germline V gene data show CDR1 as SGHRS and CDR2 as YFSETQ. With V trimmed by 4 bases and J by 8 bases, 12 bases remained unmatched. The DNA for the CDR3 is TGCGCCAGCAGCCCGGAGGGACAGGGGATAGGGCAGCAGTACTTC. Protein: CASSPEGQGIGQQYF. Full variable domain (outside the CDR3, taken from reference TRBV5-1 and TRBJ2-7): KAGVTQTPRYLIKTRGQQVTLSCSPISGHRSVSWYQQTPGQGLQFLFEYFSETQRNKGNFPGRFSGRQFSNSRSEMNVSTLELGDSALYLCASSPEGQGIGQQYFGPGTRLTVT.

This chain connects TRBV28 to TRBJ1-5, with D possibly TRBD1 on 6 matching bases. The CDR3 totals 13 residues. Germline values: CDR1 MDHEN, CDR2 SYDVKM. Between the trimmed V and J ends, which lost 5 bases and 5 bases, there was a span of 10 bases. The CDR3 is CASSVTGYQPQHF. For the CDR3, the DNA is TGTGCCAGCAGTGTGACAGGTTATCAGCCCCAGCATTTT.

The V call is TRBV12-3 or TRBV12-4, the J call TRBJ2-5; 7 bases fit TRBD1. The V segment lost 5 bases and the J segment 5 bases; nucleotides outside the gene matches: 5. CDR3 length: 13 amino acids. This CDR3 reads CASSIQGTETQYF. CDR3 bases: TGTGCCAGCAGTATACAGGGGACGGAGACCCAGTACTTC.

This chain connects TRBV7-2 to TRBJ1-2; no firm D call. CDR3 length equals 14 residues. Germline V gives CDR1 SGHTA, CDR2 FQGNSA. V lost 4 bases and J 6 bases, leaving 15 bases between the germline ends. The CDR3 protein is CASSSYGVDHGYTF. The CDR3 DNA reads as TGTGCCAGCAGCTCGTACGGGGTCGACCATGGCTACACCTTC.

The V gene is TRBV5-1, the J gene TRBJ2-1; 12 positions agree with TRBD2. The CDR3 is made up of 16 amino acids. Trimming removed 4 bases from V and 5 bases from J; junction bases left unmatched: 7. Germline V lookup: CDR1 SGHRS, CDR2 YFSETQ. As DNA, the CDR3 is TGCGCCAGCAGCCAGACCCGGACTAGCGGGGACAATGAGCAGTTCTTC. Translating gives CASSQTRTSGDNEQFF.

This chain joins TRBV24-1 and TRBJ1-3; 8 positions agree with TRBD1. CDR1 is KGHDR, CDR2 SFDVKD, per germline. V was pared by 4 bases and J by 5 bases, with 9 bases of the junction left unmatched. CDR3 length: 16 amino acids. In nucleotides, the CDR3 is TGTGCCACCAGTGACCGTACCCGGACAGGGCGAAACACCATATATTTT. This codes for CATSDRTRTGRNTIYF.

The rearrangement joins TRBV2 to TRBJ2-7; a possible D gene is TRBD2 (6 bases). V was clipped by 6 bases and J by 2 bases, with 11 bases between them. The CDR3 has 13 residues. Germline V gene data show CDR1 as SNHLY and CDR2 as FYNNEI. CDR3 coding DNA: TGTGCCAGCAGGCGGGATTTGGCCTACGAGCAGTACTTC. Its protein product is CASRRDLAYEQYF.